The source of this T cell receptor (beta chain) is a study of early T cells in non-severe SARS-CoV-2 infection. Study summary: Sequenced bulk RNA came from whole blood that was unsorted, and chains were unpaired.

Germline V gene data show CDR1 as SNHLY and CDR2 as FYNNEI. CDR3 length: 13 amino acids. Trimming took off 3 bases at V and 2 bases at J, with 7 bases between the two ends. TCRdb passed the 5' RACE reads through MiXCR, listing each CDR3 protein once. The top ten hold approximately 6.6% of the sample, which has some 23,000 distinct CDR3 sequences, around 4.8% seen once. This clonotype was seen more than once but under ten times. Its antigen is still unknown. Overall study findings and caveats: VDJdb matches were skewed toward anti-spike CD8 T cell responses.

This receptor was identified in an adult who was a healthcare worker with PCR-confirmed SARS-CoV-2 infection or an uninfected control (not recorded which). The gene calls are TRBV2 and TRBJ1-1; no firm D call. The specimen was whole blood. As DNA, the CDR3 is TGTGCCAGCAGTGAGTGGGGAAACACTGAAGCTTTCTTT. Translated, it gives CASSEWGNTEAFF.